The sample holds a few counts of the clone carrying this TCR beta chain. Its antigen is unidentified. This sample is drawn from a study of T-cell reconstitution after alpha-beta-depleted transplantation in children. Whole-study results and caveats: Surviving recipient cells, namely T cells and thymic progenitors, were the source of high day-60 TCRbeta diversity in some patients. Reportedly, roughly two months post-transplant, alpha-beta T cells arose from several hundred expanded graft clones.

The CDR3 covers 15 residues. The junction had 8 bases not matched to a gene; V was cut back by 6 bases and J by 5 bases. Preparation of the TCRbeta library used unique molecular identifiers. TCRdb ran MiXCR on the PCR reads and lists one entry per CDR3 protein. The repertoire holds hundreds of thousands of distinct CDR3 sequences, with under 15% as singletons. Material: PBMCs, mostly from graft donor cells, obtained 360 days after TCRalphabeta/CD19-depleted stem cell transplant. This TCR was recovered from a male patient between 10 and 17 years old who had a stem cell transplant for acute myeloid leukemia, so the T cells may come from the graft donor. The V and J genes are TRBV12-3 or TRBV12-4 and TRBJ2-2, with 8 bases lining up with TRBD2. The CDR3 region has the DNA TGTGCCAGCAGGAAGGCGGGAGGTCTTACCGGGGAGCTGTTTTTT. This translates into CASRKAGGLTGELFF.